One and the same sample provided the 14 T cell receptor beta chains below, sequenced in a study of CD8+ T cells in alopecia areata. Extracted RNA was reverse transcribed, and the resulting cDNA served as sequencing template. Produced via immunoSEQ multiplex PCR; TCRdb's table is partial and in-frame only. Among over 150,000 clones, 60% were seen once, and the ten largest hold 0.69%. Stated treatment: oral pan-JAK inhibitor, 5-10 mg twice daily. Sequenced material: CD4+ T cells sorted from blood, taken at week 4, from a patient treated with tofacitinib. Receptors were obtained from a human donor with alopecia areata.

A remark on this clone: Other DNA sequences from this sample encode an identical CDR3 as well. The chain recombines TRBV30 with TRBJ1-1; no definite D call. V lost 2 bases, J lost 0 bases, and 4 bases lay in between. The CDR3 covers 12 residues. Germline V CDR1 and CDR2: GTSNPN, SVGIG (reference sequence). The CDR3 coding sequence is TGTGCCTGGAGTAGGCTGAACACTGAAGCTTTCTTT. Its translation is CAWSRLNTEAFF.

This clone was observed a few times. The chain couples TRBV28 to TRBJ1-4, with D uncertain. V was pared by 5 bases and J by 8 bases, with 9 bases between. This CDR3 is built from 12 residues. CDR1 is MDHEN and CDR2 is SYDVKM in the germline V gene. The chain's CDR3 is CASSEALEKLFF. The CDR3 DNA follows: TGTGCCAGCAGTGAAGCCCTGGAAAAACTGTTTTTT.

As to this clone: Other DNA sequences within the sample encode an identical CDR3. The V call is TRBV29-1, the J call TRBJ1-1; D unclear. The V gene's germline CDR1 is SQVTM and CDR2 ANQGSEA. The ends were cut back, 4 bases at V and 1 base at J, with 4 bases in the middle. This CDR3 has 11 residues. In nucleotides, the CDR3 is TGCAGCGTTGGGCAGAACACTGAAGCTTTCTTT. It specifies CSVGQNTEAFF.

This chain links TRBV30 with TRBJ2-2; D is uncertain. The V gene's germline CDR1 is GTSNPN and CDR2 SVGIG (reference sequence). The length of the CDR3 is 15 residues. Trimming left V 1 base short and J 0 bases short, with 9 bases between. In nucleotides, the CDR3 is TGTGCCTGGAGTGGAGCCGGGTCGAACACCGGGGAGCTGTTTTTT. Encoded protein: CAWSGAGSNTGELFF. Together with reference TRBV30 and TRBJ2-2, the CDR3 gives the full variable domain: SQTIHQWPATLVQPVGSPLSLECTVEGTSNPNLYWYRQAAGRGLQLLFYSVGIGQISSEVPQNLSASRPQDRQFILSSKKLLLSDSGFYLCAWSGAGSNTGELFFGEGSRLTVL.

The V gene is TRBV19, the J gene TRBJ2-5, with D unresolved. V was shortened by 1 base and J by 4 bases, with 10 bases between the two germline ends. Germline CDR1 and CDR2: LNHDA and SQIVND (reference sequence). The CDR3 totals 14 residues. The CDR3 sequence: CASSIGYYGETQYF. The CDR3 DNA follows: TGTGCCAGTAGTATAGGTTACTACGGAGAGACCCAGTACTTC.

V and J are TRBV6-5 and TRBJ2-6; D may be TRBD2 (5 bases). Germline CDR1 MNHEY, CDR2 SVGAGI. The ends were cut back, 0 bases at V and 2 bases at J, with 8 bases in the middle. The CDR3 has 16 residues. The CDR3, as DNA: TGTGCCAGCAGTTACTCGAGCGGCACTGGGGCCAACGTCCTGACTTTC. Amino acid sequence: CASSYSSGTGANVLTF.

J is TRBJ1-6 and V is TRBV9, with TRBD1 matching 7 bases. J lost 10 bases, V lost 4 bases, and 14 bases had no gene match. The CDR3 is made up of 16 amino acids. CDR1 is SGDLS and CDR2 is YYNGEE in the germline V gene. CDR3 coding DNA: TGTGCCAGCAGCCCCCGGGACAGTATGGCCGGCTCACCCCTCCACTTT. Translated: CASSPRDSMAGSPLHF. Using reference TRBV9 and TRBJ1-6 for the parts outside the CDR3, the full variable domain is DSGVTQTPKHLITATGQRVTLRCSPRSGDLSVYWYQQSLDQGLQFLIQYYNGEERAKGNILERFSAQQFPDLHSELNLSSLELGDSALYFCASSPRDSMAGSPLHFGNGTRLTVT.

The rearrangement joins TRBV29-1 to TRBJ1-3, with D possibly matching TRBD1 (5 bases). Trimming stripped 4 bases from V and 4 bases from J, with 17 bases between. Germline V CDR1 and CDR2: SQVTM, ANQGSEA. There are 15 residues in the CDR3. CDR3 DNA: TGCAGCGTTGTATCCAGGGAGGTATACGGAAACACCATATATTTT. Protein sequence: CSVVSREVYGNTIYF.

The V gene is TRBV29-1, the J gene TRBJ2-2; D remains ambiguous. From germline, CDR1 is SQVTM and CDR2 ANQGSEA. The V and J ends lost 2 bases and 3 bases respectively, with 13 bases between them. The CDR3 totals 15 residues. Written as DNA, the CDR3 is TGCAGCGTTGAATCCGGAGATTACTACACCGGGGAGCTGTTTTTT. This translates into CSVESGDYYTGELFF.

This clone was counted a few times. The V gene is TRBV4-3, the J gene TRBJ1-1; the D gene is possibly TRBD1 (5 bases). V was pared by 4 bases and J by 5 bases, with 17 bases between. From germline, CDR1 is LGHNA and CDR2 YSLEER. This CDR3 comprises 15 residues. The DNA for the CDR3 is TGCGCCAGCAGCCGTTTGGGATTTGAGGGGACTGAAGCTTTCTTT. The encoded protein is CASSRLGFEGTEAFF.

The chain has TRBV29-1 and TRBJ2-1; 8 nucleotides match TRBD1. Trimming removed 4 bases from V and 3 bases from J; junction bases left unmatched: 5. Germline V gene sequence: CDR1 SQVTM, CDR2 ANQGSEA. This CDR3 region has 14 residues. This CDR3 is CSVGPGQGYNEQFF. Written as DNA, the CDR3 is TGCAGCGTTGGGCCTGGACAGGGCTACAATGAGCAGTTCTTC.

This clone has a handful of counts. The chain links TRBV30 to TRBJ1-1; D uncertain. Trimming shortened V by 1 base and J by 1 base, and 7 bases separated the two germline ends. The CDR3 spans 13 residues. Germline V gives CDR1 GTSNPN, CDR2 SVGIG (reference sequence). DNA of the CDR3: TGTGCCTGGAGTGGAGGAGGGAACACTGAAGCTTTCTTT. Translation: CAWSGGGNTEAFF.

The chain links TRBV19 to TRBJ1-1, with no clear D. Deletions cut 3 bases from V and 1 base from J, with 12 bases between. This CDR3 spans 15 amino acids. The germline V gene has CDR1 LNHDA and CDR2 SQIVND (reference sequence). CDR3 in DNA: TGTGCCAGTAGTATTGGACTTATAAAGAACACTGAAGCTTTCTTT. Encoded protein: CASSIGLIKNTEAFF.

The chain employs TRBV9 and TRBJ2-3, with 9 positions matching TRBD2. The CDR3 consists of 16 residues. V lost 2 bases, J lost 4 bases, and 8 bases stayed unmatched. CDR1 is SGDLS, CDR2 YYNGEE, per germline. CDR3 sequence reads: CASSVLSGSSSDTQYF. The CDR3 nucleotides are TGTGCCAGCAGCGTCCTTAGCGGGAGCTCCTCAGATACGCAGTATTTT.